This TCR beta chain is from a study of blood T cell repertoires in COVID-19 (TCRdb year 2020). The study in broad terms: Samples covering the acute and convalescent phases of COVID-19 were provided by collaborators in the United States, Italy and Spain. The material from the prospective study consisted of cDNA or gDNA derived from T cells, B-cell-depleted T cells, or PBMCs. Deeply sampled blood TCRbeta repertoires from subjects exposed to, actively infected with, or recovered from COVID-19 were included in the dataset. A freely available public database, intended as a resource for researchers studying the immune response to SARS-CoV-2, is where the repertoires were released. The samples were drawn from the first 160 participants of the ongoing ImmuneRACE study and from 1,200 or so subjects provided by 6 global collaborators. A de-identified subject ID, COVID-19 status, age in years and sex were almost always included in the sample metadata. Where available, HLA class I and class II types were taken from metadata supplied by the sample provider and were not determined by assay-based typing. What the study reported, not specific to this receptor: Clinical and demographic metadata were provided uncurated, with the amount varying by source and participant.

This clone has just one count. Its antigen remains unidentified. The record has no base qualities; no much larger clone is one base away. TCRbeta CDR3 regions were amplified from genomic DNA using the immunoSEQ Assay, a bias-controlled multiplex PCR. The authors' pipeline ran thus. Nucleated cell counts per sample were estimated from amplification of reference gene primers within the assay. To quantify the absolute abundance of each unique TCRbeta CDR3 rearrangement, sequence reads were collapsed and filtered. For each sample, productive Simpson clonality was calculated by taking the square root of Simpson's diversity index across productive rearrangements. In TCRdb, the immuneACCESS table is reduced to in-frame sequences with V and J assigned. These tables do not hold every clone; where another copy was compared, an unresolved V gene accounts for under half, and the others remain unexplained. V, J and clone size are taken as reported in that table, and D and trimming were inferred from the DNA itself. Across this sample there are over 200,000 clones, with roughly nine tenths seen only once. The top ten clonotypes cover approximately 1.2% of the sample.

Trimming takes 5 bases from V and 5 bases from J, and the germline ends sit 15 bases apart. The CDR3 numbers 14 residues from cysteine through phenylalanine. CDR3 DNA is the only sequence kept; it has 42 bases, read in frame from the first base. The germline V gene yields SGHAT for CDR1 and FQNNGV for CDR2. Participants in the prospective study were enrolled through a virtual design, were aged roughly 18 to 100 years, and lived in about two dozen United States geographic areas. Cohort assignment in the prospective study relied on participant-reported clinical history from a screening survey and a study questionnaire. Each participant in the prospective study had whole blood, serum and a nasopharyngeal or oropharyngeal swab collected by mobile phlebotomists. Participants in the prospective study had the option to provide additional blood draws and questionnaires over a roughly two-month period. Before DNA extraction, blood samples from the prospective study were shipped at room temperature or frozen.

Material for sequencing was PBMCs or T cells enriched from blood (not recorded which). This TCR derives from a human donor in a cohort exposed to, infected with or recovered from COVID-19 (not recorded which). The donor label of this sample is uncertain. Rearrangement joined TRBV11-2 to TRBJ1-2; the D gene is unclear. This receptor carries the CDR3 CASSPAIIRYGYTF. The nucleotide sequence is TGTGCCAGCAGCCCCGCTATAATTCGTTATGGCTACACCTTC.